This T cell receptor beta chain came from a study of shared clonotypes between healthy human individuals. Germline V gene lookup returns CDR1 SSHAT and CDR2 FNYEAQ (reference sequence). The CDR3 is made up of 15 amino acids. Each of the donors was a healthy adult who was HIV-negative and had not had a recent acute infection or vaccination. For every subset, genomic DNA was evenly distributed across several immunoSEQ plates. The replicate PCRs on unsorted PBMC were given around 280 ng DNA, which is approximately 30,000 T cell genomes. Profiled with immunoSEQ multiplex PCR; TCRdb holds only in-frame clones, not every one. The sample has about 490,000 clones; 60% to 85% are singletons. Regarding this clone: At one boundary the junction diverges from the germline segment, which might be a read error.

This clonotype was sampled from a woman in her 40s in good health. Some clones in this sample may be carry-over from other donors' samples. The V gene is TRBV7-7, the J gene TRBJ2-1; weak D call: TRBD2 (6 bases). The source material was PBMCs. The CDR3 protein is CASSPLANRGNEQFF. CDR3 in DNA: TGTGCTAGCAGCCCTCTAGCGAATCGCGGCAATGAGCAGTTCTTC.